This TCR beta chain was captured by sequencing in a study of blood T cell repertoires in COVID-19. Study at large: Sample material is recorded as cDNA or gDNA derived from T cells, B-cell-depleted T cells, or PBMCs.

Source study methods: Reference gene primer amplification yielded estimated nucleated cell counts. This table comes from immunoSEQ multiplex PCR, and its TCRdb copy is limited to in-frame clones, with some not included. That table furnishes V, J and clone size, whereas the DNA furnished D and trimming. The sample has around 100,000 clones, about 77% seen once. V lost 0 bases and J 5 bases, leaving 14 bases between the germline ends. CDR1 is MGHDK and CDR2 is SYGVNS in the germline V gene. CDR3 length: 17 amino acids. The chain combines TRBV25-1 with TRBJ1-6; D is undetermined. The TCR originated in a woman aged 70-85 years with acute or convalescent COVID-19. Sequencing input: peripheral blood. CDR3 DNA: TGTGCCAGCAGTGAATATAGGATCCCGGGAAATAATTCACCCCTCCACTTT. Translated, it gives CASSEYRIPGNNSPLHF.